This T cell receptor beta chain was recovered during a study of cytomegalovirus exposure and HLA in healthy donors. The repertoire was sequenced with immunoSEQ multiplex PCR; TCRdb's copy has only in-frame clones and lacks some. Of 120,000 or so clones listed, 85% to 90% are singletons. This clonotype was sampled from a woman between 18 and 29 years old in good health and CMV-seronegative. The sequencing sample was made of PBMCs.

The CDR3 here is CASRRTGADSPLHF. The CDR3 nucleotides are TGTGCCAGCAGAAGGACAGGGGCGGATTCACCCCTCCACTTT. The chain uses TRBV25-1 and TRBJ1-6, with TRBD1 matching 9 bases. This CDR3 contains 14 residues. V lost 6 bases and J lost 8; bases outside the gene matches: 5. Germline V gives CDR1 MGHDK, CDR2 SYGVNS.